The clone carrying this T cell receptor beta chain has only a few counts. Using immunoSEQ multiplex PCR, the repertoire was profiled, and TCRdb retains in-frame clones only, with some absent. The data hold about 80,000 clones, with 86% observed a single time. This sample was taken from a study of OX40 agonist ivuxolimab in advanced cancers. V lost 7 bases and J lost 2; bases outside the gene matches: 10. The length of the CDR3 is 16 residues. Germline V gives CDR1 LNHDA, CDR2 SQIVND (reference sequence). Sample: CD4+ or CD8+ T cells sorted from blood, taken in a trial of the OX40 agonist ivuxolimab. This chain links TRBV19 with TRBJ1-3; the match to TRBD1 covers 8 bases. The sequence was collected from an adult with an advanced solid tumor such as melanoma, head and neck, liver or kidney cancer. CDR3 sequence: CASTLRMTGAGNTIYF. CDR3 DNA sequence: TGTGCCAGTACCTTACGAATGACAGGGGCTGGAAACACCATATATTTT.